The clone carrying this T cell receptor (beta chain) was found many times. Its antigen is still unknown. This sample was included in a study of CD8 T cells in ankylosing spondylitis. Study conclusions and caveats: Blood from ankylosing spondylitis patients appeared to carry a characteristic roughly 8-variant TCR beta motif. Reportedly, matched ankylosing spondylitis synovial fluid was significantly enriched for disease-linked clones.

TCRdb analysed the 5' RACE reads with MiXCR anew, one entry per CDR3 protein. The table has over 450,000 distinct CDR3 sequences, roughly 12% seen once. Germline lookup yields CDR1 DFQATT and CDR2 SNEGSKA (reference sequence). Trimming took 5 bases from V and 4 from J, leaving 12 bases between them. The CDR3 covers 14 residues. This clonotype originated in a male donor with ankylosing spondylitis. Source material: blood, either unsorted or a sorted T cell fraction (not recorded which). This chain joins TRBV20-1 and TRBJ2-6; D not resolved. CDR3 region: CSASARSGANVLTF. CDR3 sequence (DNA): TGCAGTGCTTCTGCTCGGAGCGGGGCCAACGTCCTGACTTTC.